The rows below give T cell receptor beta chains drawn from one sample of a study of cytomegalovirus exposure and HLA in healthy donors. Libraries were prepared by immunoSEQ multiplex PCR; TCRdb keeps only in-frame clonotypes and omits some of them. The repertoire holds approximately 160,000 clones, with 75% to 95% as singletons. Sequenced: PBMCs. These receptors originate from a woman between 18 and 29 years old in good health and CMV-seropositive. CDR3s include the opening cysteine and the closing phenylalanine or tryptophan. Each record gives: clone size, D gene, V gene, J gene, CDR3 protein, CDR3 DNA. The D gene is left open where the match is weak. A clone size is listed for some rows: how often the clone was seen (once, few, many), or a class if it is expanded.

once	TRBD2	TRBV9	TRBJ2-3	CASSVVSGPTDTQYF	TGTGCCAGCAGCGTAGTTAGCGGGCCTACAGATACGCAGTATTTT
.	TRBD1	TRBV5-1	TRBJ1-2	CASSLGGQGSGYTF	TGCGCCAGCAGCTTGGGGGGACAGGGGTCTGGCTACACCTTC
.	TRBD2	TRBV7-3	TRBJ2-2	CASRDFGAGANGELFF	TGTGCCAGCAGAGATTTTGGGGCGGGAGCGAACGGGGAGCTGTTTTTT
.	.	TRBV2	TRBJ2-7	CASSEVRSQYF	TGTGCCAGCAGTGAAGTCCGGTCTCAGTACTTC
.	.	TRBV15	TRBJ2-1	CATSGLRGAYNEQFF	TGTGCCACCAGCGGGCTTCGGGGGGCTTACAATGAGCAGTTCTTC
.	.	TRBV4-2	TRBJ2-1	CASSQDPNGGNEQFF	TGTGCCAGCAGCCAAGACCCCAATGGGGGGAATGAGCAGTTCTTC
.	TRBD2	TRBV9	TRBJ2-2	CASSVQVAGRRTGELFF	TGTGCCAGCAGCGTACAAGTAGCGGGAAGGAGAACCGGGGAGCTGTTTTTT
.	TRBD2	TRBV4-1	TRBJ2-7	CASSQASGRSYEQYF	TGCGCCAGCAGCCAAGCTAGCGGCCGCTCCTACGAGCAGTACTTC
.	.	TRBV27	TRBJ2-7	CASSLNEAVSYEQYF	TGTGCCAGCAGTTTAAATGAGGCAGTTTCCTACGAGCAGTACTTC
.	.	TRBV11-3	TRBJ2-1	CASSLDEVAAEQFF	TGTGCCAGCAGCTTAGATGAGGTAGCGGCTGAGCAGTTCTTC
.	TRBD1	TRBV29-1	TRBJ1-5	CSVLETGDQPQHF	TGCAGCGTTCTGGAGACAGGGGATCAGCCCCAGCATTTT
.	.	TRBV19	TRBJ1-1	CASSDYLSGPNTEAFF	TGTGCCAGTAGTGACTACCTCAGCGGGCCGAACACTGAAGCTTTCTTT
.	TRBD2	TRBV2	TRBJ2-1	CASSLVAGSYNEQFF	TGTGCCAGCAGTTTGGTAGCGGGGTCCTACAATGAGCAGTTCTTC
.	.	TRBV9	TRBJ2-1	CASSVAPNAHEQFF	TGTGCCAGCAGCGTAGCCCCGAACGCGCATGAGCAGTTCTTC
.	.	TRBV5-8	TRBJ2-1	CASSLRLAMNEQFF	TGTGCCAGCAGCTTGAGGCTAGCAATGAATGAGCAGTTCTTC
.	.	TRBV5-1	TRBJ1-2	CASTLLGGDYGYTF	TGCGCCAGCACCCTGTTAGGGGGGGACTATGGCTACACCTTC
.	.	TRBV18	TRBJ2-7	CASSRLFPEQYF	TGTGCCAGCTCGAGGTTGTTCCCCGAGCAGTACTTC
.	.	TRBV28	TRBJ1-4	CASSIQGTNEKLFF	TGTGCCAGCAGCATACAGGGTACTAATGAAAAACTGTTTTTT
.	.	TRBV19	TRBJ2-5	CASRGTSQETQYF	TGTGCCAGCCGAGGGACTTCCCAAGAGACCCAGTACTTC
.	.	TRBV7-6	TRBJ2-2	CASSFNRVGTGELFF	TGTGCCAGCAGCTTCAACAGGGTTGGCACCGGGGAGCTGTTTTTT
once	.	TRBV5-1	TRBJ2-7	CASSFYGGSYEQYF	TGCGCCAGCAGCTTCTACGGGGGAAGCTACGAGCAGTACTTC
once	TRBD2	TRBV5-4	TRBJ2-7	CASSFSGRSSYEQYF	TGTGCCAGCAGCTTTAGCGGGAGGAGCTCCTACGAGCAGTACTTC
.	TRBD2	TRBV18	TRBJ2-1	CASSPMSSGSYNEQFF	TGTGCCAGCTCACCAATGTCTAGCGGGAGCTACAATGAGCAGTTCTTC
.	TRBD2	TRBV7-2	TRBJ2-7	CASSRAALAEGEQYF	TGTGCCAGCAGTCGCGCGGCCCTAGCGGAGGGGGAGCAGTACTTC
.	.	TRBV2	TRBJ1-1	CASYRVNTEAFF	TGTGCCAGTTACAGGGTGAACACTGAAGCTTTCTTT
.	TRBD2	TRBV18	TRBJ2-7	CASSDLGLAPYEQYF	TGTGCCAGCTCAGATTTGGGACTAGCTCCCTACGAGCAGTACTTC
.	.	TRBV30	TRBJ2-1	CAWSTGYNEQFF	TGTGCCTGGAGTACAGGGTACAATGAGCAGTTCTTC
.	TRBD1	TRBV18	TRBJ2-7	CASSPNRGKGYEQYF	TGTGCCAGCTCACCAAACAGGGGGAAGGGCTACGAGCAGTACTTC
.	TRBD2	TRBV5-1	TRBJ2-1	CASSEAPSGSPNNEQFF	TGCGCCAGCAGCGAGGCCCCTAGCGGGAGTCCCAACAATGAGCAGTTCTTC
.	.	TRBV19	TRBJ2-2	CASRSPGTQNTGELFF	TGTGCCAGCCGATCCCCCGGGACTCAGAACACCGGGGAGCTGTTTTTT
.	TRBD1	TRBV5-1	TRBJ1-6	CASSLDGQGNTPLHF	TGCGCCAGCAGCTTGGACGGACAGGGCAATACACCCCTCCACTTT
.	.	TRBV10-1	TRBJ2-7	CASSESGLYEQYF	TGCGCCAGCAGTGAATCGGGACTGTACGAGCAGTACTTC
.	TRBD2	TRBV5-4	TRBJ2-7	CASSLWAGGTSGKYEQYF	TGTGCCAGCAGCTTGTGGGCTGGGGGGACTAGCGGGAAATACGAGCAGTACTTC
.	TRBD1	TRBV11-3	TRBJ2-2	CASSHRGTGELFF	TGTGCCAGCAGCCACAGGGGGACCGGGGAGCTGTTTTTT
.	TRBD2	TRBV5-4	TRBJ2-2	CASSSTSGGPTGELFF	TGTGCCAGCAGCTCAACTAGCGGGGGTCCCACCGGGGAGCTGTTTTTT
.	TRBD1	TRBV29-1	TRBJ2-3	CSVPGTGSPDTQYF	TGCAGCGTGCCCGGGACAGGGTCCCCAGATACGCAGTATTTT
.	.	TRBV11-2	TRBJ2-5	CASSLGGAETQYF	TGTGCCAGCAGCTTAGGGGGCGCGGAGACCCAGTACTTC
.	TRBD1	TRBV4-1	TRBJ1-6	CASSQHARETGVDSPLHF	TGCGCCAGCAGCCAGCATGCTCGGGAGACAGGGGTGGATTCACCCCTCCACTTT
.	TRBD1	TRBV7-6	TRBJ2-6	CASSSWTGRSGANVLTF	TGTGCCAGCAGCTCATGGACAGGGCGCTCTGGGGCCAACGTCCTGACTTTC
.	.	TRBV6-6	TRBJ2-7	CASRGIEQYF	TGTGCCAGCCGGGGGATCGAGCAGTACTTC
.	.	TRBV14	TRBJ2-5	CASSQVTGLKIEETQYF	TGTGCCAGCAGCCAAGTTACGGGACTCAAGATAGAAGAGACCCAGTACTTC